Below, one TCR beta chain is given with its context. Its antigen remains unidentified. This entry comes from a study of graft-versus-host responses after intestinal transplantation. As for the study in general: Recipients got multivisceral, liver-intestinal, or isolated intestinal transplants. Each patient got anti-thymocyte globulin induction, then tacrolimus and steroids for about 3 years.

Study results and limitations: Recipient marrow showed GvH clones, some seen first in ileum or blood.

The germline CDR1 and CDR2 sequences are LNHNV and YYDKDF (reference sequence). Trimming cost V 0 bases and J 3 bases; bases outside gene matches: 7. The length of the CDR3 is 18 residues. Using immunoSEQ multiplex PCR, the repertoire was profiled, and TCRdb retains in-frame clones only, with some absent. The sample includes approximately 79,000 clones, around 84% of them seen just once. This clonotype was sampled from a human donor who received an intestinal transplant. This material consisted of unstimulated CD4+ T cells sorted from spleen or lymph node cells, taken before intestinal transplant. The genes are TRBV15 and TRBJ1-5; TRBD1 matches at 11 bases. The CDR3 loop reads CATSRDRRDRGFNQPQHF. The CDR3 DNA follows: TGTGCCACCAGCAGAGATCGACGGGACAGGGGGTTCAATCAGCCCCAGCATTTT.